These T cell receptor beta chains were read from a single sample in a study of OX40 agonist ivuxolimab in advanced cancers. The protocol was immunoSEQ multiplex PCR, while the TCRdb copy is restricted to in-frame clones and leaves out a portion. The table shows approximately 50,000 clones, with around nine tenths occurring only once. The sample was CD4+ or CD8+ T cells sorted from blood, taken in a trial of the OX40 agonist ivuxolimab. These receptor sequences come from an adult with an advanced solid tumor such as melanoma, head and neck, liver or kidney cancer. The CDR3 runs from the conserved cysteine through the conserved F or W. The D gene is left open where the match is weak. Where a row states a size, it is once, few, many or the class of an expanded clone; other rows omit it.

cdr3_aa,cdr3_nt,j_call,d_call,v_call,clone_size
CASSDPTSGYNEQFF,TGTGCCAGCAGTGACCCGACTAGCGGCTACAACGAGCAGTTCTTC,TRBJ2-1,TRBD2,TRBV2,NA
CASSTVLNTEAFF,TGTGCCAGTAGTACGGTCCTGAACACTGAAGCTTTCTTT,TRBJ1-1,NA,TRBV19,few
CASKGGANYGYTF,TGTGCCAGCAAAGGGGGCGCAAACTATGGCTACACCTTC,TRBJ1-2,TRBD1,TRBV13,NA
CSVERQAFTGELFF,TGCAGCGTTGAAAGGCAGGCATTCACCGGGGAGCTGTTTTTT,TRBJ2-2,NA,TRBV29-1,NA
CASSSSGRISYNEQFF,TGTGCCAGCAGCTCGTCGGGGCGGATCTCCTACAATGAGCAGTTCTTC,TRBJ2-1,NA,TRBV11-2,NA
CASSLAGGAGQETQYF,TGCGCCAGCAGCCTGGCGGGGGGCGCTGGGCAAGAGACCCAGTACTTC,TRBJ2-5,TRBD2,TRBV5-1,once
CASSLFGGDSQETQYF,TGCGCCAGCAGCTTGTTTGGAGGGGATAGCCAAGAGACCCAGTACTTC,TRBJ2-5,NA,TRBV5-1,once
CASRETESSYNSPLHF,TGCGCCAGCAGGGAGACAGAGAGCTCCTATAATTCACCCCTCCACTTT,TRBJ1-6,NA,TRBV10-2,NA
CASRMRDNTFYEQYF,TGCGCCAGCAGGATGAGGGACAATACCTTCTACGAGCAGTACTTC,TRBJ2-7,NA,TRBV5-1,once
CASSAHPGRGRRNEQFF,TGTGCCAGCAGCGCCCATCCAGGAAGAGGAAGGCGAAATGAGCAGTTCTTC,TRBJ2-1,NA,TRBV9,NA
CASKEGLSNQPQHF,TGTGCCAGCAAGGAGGGGCTGTCTAATCAGCCCCAGCATTTT,TRBJ1-5,NA,TRBV6-1,NA
CASSPLGETQYF,TGTGCCAGCTCACCACTTGGGGAGACCCAGTACTTC,TRBJ2-5,NA,TRBV18,NA
CASSLDRQGQPQHF,TGTGCCAGCAGCTTAGATCGACAGGGTCAGCCCCAGCATTTT,TRBJ1-5,TRBD1,TRBV11-2,NA